Presented here are 23 T cell receptor beta chains from one specimen sequenced in a study of yellow fever vaccine responses in identical twins. TCRdb fed the RT-PCR reads into MiXCR, producing one record per CDR3 protein. The sample has more than 30,000 distinct CDR3 sequences; 60% are singletons. The sample consisted of T cells from blood (PBMCs), unsorted or a sorted subset (not recorded which), taken before or after yellow fever vaccination (not recorded which). Receptors were obtained from a woman aged 18-29 years who received the yellow fever vaccine.

This chain uses TRBV7-9 with TRBJ2-5, with D unresolved. CDR1 and CDR2 (germline): SEHNR, FQNEAQ (reference sequence). CDR3 size: 14 residues. V lost 4 bases, J lost 5 bases, and 14 bases lay in between. This chain's CDR3 is CASSSDQFGETQYF. The CDR3 coding sequence is TGTGCCAGCAGCTCAGACCAATTTGGGGAGACCCAGTACTTC.

The chain is built from TRBV18 and TRBJ2-3; D uncertain. The CDR3 sequence is 16 residues long. The V gene lost 3 bases and the J gene lost 10 bases, with 23 bases spanning the gap. Germline CDR1 is KGHSH and CDR2 is LQKENI. CDR3 amino acids: CASSPTPPVISTAQYF. CDR3 in DNA: TGTGCCAGCTCACCGACGCCCCCGGTAATAAGTACGGCGCAGTATTTT.

The chain links TRBV28 to TRBJ2-6, with 9 bases matching TRBD1. The CDR3 is made up of 19 amino acids. V shed 5 bases and J 2 bases; nucleotides not matched to a gene: 13. Germline values: CDR1 MDHEN, CDR2 SYDVKM. CDR3 region: CASSLYHRTGVAGANVLTF. In DNA, the CDR3 is TGTGCCAGCAGTCTATATCACCGGACAGGGGTGGCTGGGGCCAACGTCCTGACTTTC.

In this sample, this clonotype turned up a few times. V usage is TRBV5-6 and J usage is TRBJ2-5; D tentatively fits TRBD1 or TRBD2 (5 bases each). Trimming stripped 4 bases from V and 2 bases from J, with 21 bases between. The CDR3 is 17 amino acids. CDR1 is SGHDT and CDR2 is YYEEEE in the germline V gene. Written as DNA, the CDR3 is TGTGCCAGCAGCCTTCTCGGACAAGGACTGATACAAGAGACCCAGTACTTC. It yields the protein CASSLLGQGLIQETQYF.

The sample holds a few counts of this clonotype. The V gene is TRBV20-1, the J gene TRBJ2-2, with TRBD2 matching 9 bases. V lost 4 bases and J lost 2; bases outside the gene matches: 5. The CDR3 is 15 amino acids. Germline V gene data show CDR1 as DFQATT and CDR2 as SNEGSKA (reference sequence). For the CDR3, the DNA is TGCAGTGCTACCCCGACTAGCGGAAACACCGGGGAGCTGTTTTTT. Residues: CSATPTSGNTGELFF.

This chain uses TRBV6-2 or TRBV6-3 with TRBJ1-6, with a weak D call TRBD1 (5 bases). This CDR3 has 15 amino acids. The V and J ends lost 4 bases and 10 bases respectively, with 17 bases between them. Germline V gene lookup returns CDR1 MNHEY and CDR2 SVGEGT. The CDR3 DNA reads TGTGCCAGCAGTTTTAGACAGCCTAGAGAATCACCCCTCCACTTT. Protein: CASSFRQPRESPLHF.

The rearrangement uses TRBV12-3 or TRBV12-4 and TRBJ1-1; the D is unclear. V was trimmed by 4 bases and J by 2 bases, leaving 11 bases between them. The CDR3 runs to 14 residues. The CDR3 here is CASSSQEYNTEAFF. DNA for the CDR3: TGTGCCAGCAGTTCCCAGGAATATAACACTGAAGCTTTCTTT.

This clonotype was detected only a few times. The chain joins TRBV2 to TRBJ2-1; D remains unclear. With 5 bases removed from V and 4 bases from J, the gap between germline ends came to 12 bases. The germline CDR1 and CDR2 sequences are SNHLY and FYNNEI. The CDR3 runs 14 residues. CDR3 coding DNA: TGTGCCAGCAGTAGTTTCGGCGCATACAATGAGCAGTTCTTC. As protein: CASSSFGAYNEQFF.

The V gene is TRBV7-2, the J gene TRBJ2-1; the D gene could be TRBD1 or TRBD2 (6 bases each). Between the trimmed V and J ends, which lost 0 bases and 6 bases, there was a span of 9 bases. The CDR3 runs 14 residues. Germline V gives CDR1 SGHTA, CDR2 FQGNSA. CDR3 residues: CASSLAEGGNEQFF. In DNA form, the CDR3 reads TGTGCCAGCAGCTTAGCGGAGGGGGGCAATGAGCAGTTCTTC.

The gene calls are TRBV28 and TRBJ1-2; 7 bases match TRBD1. The CDR3 is made up of 16 amino acids. Germline trimming cut 5 bases from V and 2 bases from J; bases unmatched to any gene: 11. CDR1 is MDHEN, CDR2 SYDVKM, per germline. DNA of the CDR3: TGTGCCAGCAGTCGACAGGGTGGGTTGCTGAACTATGGCTACACCTTC. Protein product: CASSRQGGLLNYGYTF.

The CDR3 is CSASPDTVSGNTIYF. The CDR3, as DNA: TGCAGTGCTAGTCCCGACACCGTCTCTGGAAACACCATATATTTT. V is TRBV20-1 and J is TRBJ1-3; D remains unclear. Germline assignment: CDR1 DFQATT and CDR2 SNEGSKA (reference sequence). The ends were cut back, 3 bases at V and 0 bases at J, with 12 bases in the middle. The CDR3 spans 15 residues.

In this sample, this clonotype turned up a few times. The J gene is TRBJ1-1, the V gene TRBV15; the D is unclear. Deletions cut 0 bases from V and 4 bases from J, with 3 bases between. The CDR3 is 12 amino acids. Germline assignment: CDR1 LNHNV and CDR2 YYDKDF (reference sequence). DNA of the CDR3: TGTGCCACCAGCAGAGATAGCACTGAAGCTTTCTTT. Translation gives CATSRDSTEAFF.

The V and J genes are TRBV4-1 and TRBJ1-1; TRBD1 matches at 7 bases. This CDR3 contains 13 residues. Trimming took 5 bases from V and 5 from J; bases not matched to a gene: 5. Germline loops: CDR1 MGHRA, CDR2 YSYEKL. The CDR3 spells CASSSQGGTEAFF. The DNA for the CDR3 is TGCGCCAGCAGCTCCCAGGGGGGGACTGAAGCTTTCTTT.

The chain recombines TRBV2 with TRBJ1-5; D ambiguous. The CDR3 has 15 residues. Germline V gives CDR1 SNHLY, CDR2 FYNNEI. The V gene lost 4 bases and the J gene lost 3 bases, with 13 bases spanning the gap. The CDR3, as DNA: TGTGCCAGCAGTGGCCATGGTTGGGACAATCAGCCCCAGCATTTT. Its translation: CASSGHGWDNQPQHF.

This chain joins TRBV18 and TRBJ2-7; D is ambiguous. Trimming stripped 4 bases from V and 7 bases from J, with 17 bases between. The CDR3 is made up of 14 amino acids. From germline, CDR1 is KGHSH and CDR2 LQKENI. CDR3 in DNA: TGTGCCAGCTCACAGGGTCCTACGTTGCGAGAGCAGTACTTC. It codes for CASSQGPTLREQYF.

J is TRBJ2-7 and V is TRBV2; 7 bases fit TRBD2. V lost 1 base, J lost 4 bases, and 4 bases stayed unmatched. The germline CDR1 and CDR2 sequences are SNHLY and FYNNEI. The CDR3 is made up of 14 amino acids. Here the CDR3 reads CASSEEASGYEQYF. CDR3 in DNA: TGTGCCAGCAGTGAAGAGGCTAGCGGTTACGAGCAGTACTTC.

This clonotype was observed once. The chain uses TRBV29-1 and TRBJ1-1; tentative D call: TRBD1 (6 bases). The germline V and J ends were trimmed by 6 bases and 5 bases, with 13 bases remaining between them. This CDR3 contains 12 residues. The germline V gene has CDR1 SQVTM and CDR2 ANQGSEA. In DNA, the CDR3 is TGCAGCGTCTCCGGGACAAGAACTGAAGCTTTCTTT. Its translation is CSVSGTRTEAFF.

The J gene is TRBJ1-1, the V gene TRBV12-3 or TRBV12-4; D not certain. V shed 6 bases and J shed 3 bases, with 8 bases lying between them. The CDR3 is 12 amino acids. CDR3 residues: CASSSDHTEAFF. In DNA form, the CDR3 reads TGTGCCAGCAGCTCTGACCACACTGAAGCTTTCTTT.

V and J are TRBV5-1 and TRBJ1-4; D is unclear. In germline, CDR1 is SGHRS, CDR2 YFSETQ. Trimming stripped 0 bases from V and 4 bases from J, with 4 bases between. CDR3 size: 13 residues. For the CDR3, the DNA is TGCGCCAGCAGCTTGGGGCTTAATGAAAAACTGTTTTTT. Amino acid sequence: CASSLGLNEKLFF.

This chain connects TRBV14 to TRBJ2-5; 10 bases align to TRBD2. There are 15 residues in the CDR3. Germline V CDR1 and CDR2: SGHDN, FVKESK. The ends lost 4 bases at V and 2 bases at J; junction bases unmatched: 4. Written as DNA, the CDR3 is TGTGCCAGCAGCCTTGGACTAGCGGCTCAAGAGACCCAGTACTTC. This gives the protein CASSLGLAAQETQYF.

This chain joins TRBV24-1 and TRBJ1-5; D is unclear. Germline-derived CDR1 and CDR2 are KGHDR and SFDVKD. The CDR3 consists of 12 residues. V was cut by 5 bases and J by 4 bases, with 5 bases left in between. CDR3 nucleotides: TGTGCCACCAGTGTGAATAATCAGCCCCAGCATTTT. This gives the protein CATSVNNQPQHF.

The chain couples TRBV7-9 to TRBJ2-5; D unresolved. V was cut by 5 bases and J by 0 bases, with 16 bases left in between. The CDR3 loop spans 16 amino acids. CDR1 SEHNR and CDR2 FQNEAQ come from the germline V gene (reference sequence). The CDR3 region has the DNA TGTGCCAGCAGCCCCACTATAAGGGATAACCAAGAGACCCAGTACTTC. Amino acid sequence: CASSPTIRDNQETQYF.

The J gene is TRBJ1-3, the V gene TRBV9, with a possible D match to TRBD1 (5 bases). Trimming took off 4 bases at V and 2 bases at J, with 13 bases between the two ends. Germline CDR1 SGDLS, CDR2 YYNGEE. The CDR3 is made up of 15 amino acids. CDR3 sequence reads: CASSPSGAPGNTIYF. The CDR3 nucleotides are TGTGCCAGCAGCCCTTCCGGGGCCCCTGGAAACACCATATATTTT.